These 17 T cell receptor beta chains were sequenced from one sample in a study of CD8 T cells in Susac syndrome. RNA, at 0.5 to 1 ug, was reverse transcribed with random hexamers. TCRdb re-analysed the immunoSEQ multiplex PCR reads in MiXCR, keeping a single row per CDR3 protein. The sample carries 100,000 to 150,000 distinct CDR3 sequences, around 75% recorded once. The sequenced sample was CD8+ T cells from PBMCs. Receptors were obtained from a human donor with multiple sclerosis.

The rearrangement uses TRBV7-9 and TRBJ2-1, with TRBD1 matching over 8 bases. With 5 bases clipped from V and 1 base from J, the junction kept 7 bases outside the gene matches. CDR3 length: 16 amino acids. Germline V gene sequence: CDR1 SEHNR, CDR2 FQNEAQ (reference sequence). The CDR3 loop reads CASSVLQGESYNEQFF. Here the CDR3 DNA reads TGTGCCAGCAGCGTGTTACAGGGGGAGTCCTACAATGAGCAGTTCTTC.

The rearrangement links TRBV11-3 to TRBJ2-2; 7 positions agree with TRBD1. V was clipped by 7 bases and J by 0 bases; unmatched bases: 8. Germline V gives CDR1 SGHNT, CDR2 YENEEA. This CDR3 has 16 residues. In DNA form, the CDR3 reads TGTGCCAGCACCTACAGACAGGGCGCGAACACCGGGGAGCTGTTTTTT. Its translation is CASTYRQGANTGELFF. Using reference TRBV11-3 and TRBJ2-2 for the parts outside the CDR3, the full variable domain is EAGVVQSPRYKIIEKKQPVAFWCNPISGHNTLYWYLQNLGQGPELLIRYENEEAVDDSQLPKDRFSAERLKGVDSTLKIQPAELGDSAVYLCASTYRQGANTGELFFGEGSRLTVL.

This sequence joins TRBV7-6 and TRBJ2-7; 7 bases are a match to TRBD1. CDR1 SGHVS and CDR2 FNYEAQ come from the germline V gene. V was pared by 5 bases and J by 0 bases, with 7 bases of the junction left unmatched. The CDR3 loop spans 15 amino acids. DNA for the CDR3: TGTGCCAGCAGCCGGACAGGCAAGAGCTCCTACGAGCAGTACTTC. Its protein is CASSRTGKSSYEQYF.

This clonotype was seen a few times. The chain links TRBV12-3 or TRBV12-4 to TRBJ2-1; D is unresolved. CDR3 size: 12 residues. With 6 bases removed from V and 6 bases from J, the gap between germline ends came to 9 bases. CDR3 DNA sequence: TGTGCCAGCAGCGGACCGGGCAATGAGCAGTTCTTC. Amino acid sequence: CASSGPGNEQFF.

V gene TRBV27 combines with J gene TRBJ2-1; D is perhaps TRBD1 (5 bases). CDR3 length: 15 amino acids. Between the trimmed V and J ends, which lost 3 bases and 0 bases, there was a span of 9 bases. Germline V gives CDR1 MNHEY, CDR2 SMNVEV (reference sequence). CDR3 amino acids: CASSFMDNSYNEQFF. In DNA form, the CDR3 reads TGTGCCAGCAGTTTTATGGACAACTCCTACAATGAGCAGTTCTTC.

The J gene is TRBJ2-3, the V gene TRBV30, with D possibly being TRBD1 (5 bases). The J call is doubtful: the DNA matches TRBJ1-5 better. Germline CDR1 GTSNPN, CDR2 SVGIG (reference sequence). The CDR3 runs 16 residues. Here the CDR3 reads CAWVPSSTASTDTQHF. CDR3 coding DNA: TGTGCCTGGGTTCCATCATCGACAGCGAGCACAGATACGCAGCATTTT.

The chain recombines TRBV5-1 with TRBJ2-1; perhaps TRBD1 as D (5 bases). This CDR3 has 14 residues. CDR1 SGHRS and CDR2 YFSETQ come from the germline V gene. V lost 0 bases and J 7 bases, leaving 11 bases between the germline ends. The CDR3: CASSLGAGLNEQFF. DNA of the CDR3: TGCGCCAGCAGCTTGGGGGCAGGGCTGAATGAGCAGTTCTTC.

This chain connects TRBV6-5 to TRBJ1-2, with 7 bases fitting TRBD1. CDR1 is MNHEY and CDR2 is SVGAGI in the germline V gene. J was trimmed by 6 bases and V by 0 bases; bases with no gene match: 7. CDR3 length: 15 residues. The CDR3 spells CASSYSPGTENGYTF. In DNA, the CDR3 is TGTGCCAGCAGTTACTCCCCAGGGACAGAAAATGGCTACACCTTC.

The V gene is TRBV4-2, the J gene TRBJ2-7; D might be TRBD1 or TRBD2, each matching 6 bases. The V gene's germline CDR1 is LGHNA and CDR2 YNFKEQ. The CDR3 runs 13 residues. V lost 6 bases, J lost 4 bases, and 13 bases lay in between. The CDR3 nucleotides read TGTGCCAGCAGGCCAGGGGCGGGATACGAGCAGTACTTC. It encodes CASRPGAGYEQYF.

This chain joins TRBV12-3 or TRBV12-4 and TRBJ2-3, with TRBD2 matching 7 bases. The CDR3 length is 12 residues. V lost 7 bases to trimming and J lost 9 bases; unmatched junction nucleotides: 7. The CDR3 nucleotides are TGTGCCAGCACCAGTGGGACTAACACGCAGTATTTT. Amino acids: CASTSGTNTQYF.

This chain links TRBV12-3 or TRBV12-4 with TRBJ2-7; TRBD1 matches at 9 bases. The CDR3 spans 16 residues. V dropped 2 bases and J dropped 2; count of bases not matched to a gene: 7. The CDR3: CASSLSRDRDTYEQYF. Written as DNA, the CDR3 is TGTGCCAGCAGTTTATCCCGGGACAGGGACACCTACGAGCAGTACTTC.

This clonotype was detected once. The chain carries TRBV13 and TRBJ2-7; the match to TRBD2 covers 9 bases. Germline CDR1 is PRHDT and CDR2 is FYEKMQ (reference sequence). V shed 6 bases and J 3 bases; nucleotides not matched to a gene: 3. The CDR3 length is 13 residues. CDR3 DNA sequence: TGTGCCAGCAGGAATAGCGGGAGCTACGAGCAGTACGTC. This encodes CASRNSGSYEQYV.

The V gene is TRBV24-1, the J gene TRBJ2-1; D is ambiguous. Germline assignment: CDR1 KGHDR and CDR2 SFDVKD. The CDR3 is 13 residues long. The germline V and J ends were trimmed by 4 bases and 4 bases, with 7 bases remaining between them. The CDR3 loop is CATSEGHYNEQFF. The CDR3 coding sequence is TGTGCCACCAGTGAGGGCCATTACAATGAGCAGTTCTTC.

This chain uses TRBV11-2 with TRBJ2-1, with 12 positions matching TRBD2. The V gene's germline CDR1 is SGHAT and CDR2 FQNNGV. The trim removed 5 bases at V and 9 bases at J, leaving 5 bases unmatched. The CDR3 covers 14 residues. In nucleotides, the CDR3 is TGTGCCAGCAGCGACCTAGCGGGGGGGGGTGAGCAGTTCTTC. Translating it yields CASSDLAGGGEQFF.

The J gene is TRBJ1-5, the V gene TRBV20-1; a weak D match, TRBD1 (6 bases). CDR1 is DFQATT and CDR2 is SNEGSKA in the germline V gene (reference sequence). CDR3 size: 16 residues. The V end lost 3 bases, the J end lost 6 bases, and 21 bases lay between the germline ends. The CDR3, as DNA: TGCAGTGCTAGCCCCCCGGGCAGGGGAATCGGTCAGCCCCAGCATTTT. Translated: CSASPPGRGIGQPQHF.

V gene TRBV29-1 combines with J gene TRBJ2-1, with TRBD2 matching over 7 bases. This CDR3 is built from 14 residues. V trimming: 5 bases; J trimming: 4 bases; junction bases outside the gene matches: 8. CDR1 and CDR2 from the germline V gene are SQVTM and ANQGSEA. In DNA, the CDR3 is TGCAGCGTTCCCGGGACTATTAGGTACAATGAGCAGTTCTTC. Residues: CSVPGTIRYNEQFF.

The chain employs TRBV6-2 or TRBV6-3 and TRBJ2-7; D is perhaps TRBD1 (6 bases). There are 14 residues in the CDR3. The germline V gene encodes CDR1 MNHEY and CDR2 SVGEGT. V lost 2 bases to trimming and J lost 2 bases, with 10 bases between them. The CDR3 loop reads CASSYQGSAYEQYF. The CDR3 nucleotides read TGTGCCAGCAGTTACCAGGGGTCCGCCTACGAGCAGTACTTC.